One sample yielded the 29 T cell receptor beta chains listed below, sequenced in a study of shared clonotypes between healthy human individuals. Libraries were prepared by immunoSEQ multiplex PCR; TCRdb keeps only in-frame clonotypes and omits some of them. The table records about 2 million clones, roughly 95% of them present only once. It was CD45RO-negative cells, positively selected for CCR7, that made up naive CD8 cells, with terminally differentiated effector memory CD45RA+ cells excluded. The sequenced material came from naive CD8+ T cells sorted from blood. The receptor set was obtained from a young man in good health.

V gene TRBV25-1 combines with J gene TRBJ2-2, with 8 bases aligning to TRBD2. Germline CDR1 reads MGHDK; CDR2 reads SYGVNS. The CDR3 totals 16 residues. The ends lost 3 bases at V and 4 bases at J; junction bases unmatched: 7. The CDR3 DNA reads as TGTGCCAGCAGTGAGAGACAACTAGCGGCCACCGGGGAGCTGTTTTTT. The encoded protein is CASSERQLAATGELFF.

The chain links TRBV19 to TRBJ2-1; D perhaps matches TRBD2 (5 bases). V lost 5 bases and J lost 0, with 11 bases in between. Germline V gene sequence: CDR1 LNHDA, CDR2 SQIVND (reference sequence). CDR3 length equals 15 residues. The CDR3 region is CASSELGSSYNEQFF. The DNA for the CDR3 is TGTGCCAGTAGTGAGTTGGGGAGCTCCTACAATGAGCAGTTCTTC.

The V call is TRBV18, the J call TRBJ2-1; D possibly corresponds to TRBD1 (6 bases). The CDR3 consists of 16 residues. In germline, CDR1 is KGHSH, CDR2 LQKENI. V was shortened by 3 bases and J by 5 bases, with 17 bases between the two germline ends. CDR3 protein: CASSPSSDSRNNEQFF. CDR3 nucleotide sequence: TGTGCCAGCTCACCTTCTTCGGACAGTCGTAACAATGAGCAGTTCTTC.

The chain recombines TRBV7-2 with TRBJ2-7, with D unresolved. V lost 0 bases to trimming and J lost 9 bases, with 15 bases between them. This CDR3 is 14 amino acids long. The germline CDR1 and CDR2 sequences are SGHTA and FQGNSA. The DNA for the CDR3 is TGTGCCAGCAGCTTAGCTGAAGGTCTACGAGCGCAGTACTTC. Its protein product is CASSLAEGLRAQYF.

This chain connects TRBV21-1 to TRBJ1-2; the D call in the table, TRBD1, was not verified against the DNA. TRBV21-1 is classified as a pseudogene. The CDR3 is made up of 19 amino acids. The CDR3 loop reads CASSKGRRPFRTGGPGYTF. CDR3 coding DNA: TGTGCCAGCAGCAAAGGGAGGCGCCCATTTAGGACAGGGGGCCCTGGCTACACCTTC.

The V call is TRBV6-1, the J call TRBJ2-7, with a possible D match to TRBD1 (6 bases). Germline CDR1 MNHNS, CDR2 SASEGT. CDR3 length: 15 amino acids. Between the trimmed V and J ends, which lost 4 bases and 4 bases, there was a span of 17 bases. The CDR3 bases are TGTGCCAGCAGTGTGGACAGTACGCTCCTTTACGAGCAGTACTTC. As protein: CASSVDSTLLYEQYF.

The chain joins TRBV4-3 to TRBJ1-4, with no clear D. This CDR3 has 15 amino acids. The V end was cut by 0 bases, the J end by 4 bases, with 9 bases between. Germline V gene data show CDR1 as LGHNA and CDR2 as YSLEER. The CDR3: CASSQDGEVNEKLFF. For the CDR3, the DNA is TGCGCCAGCAGCCAAGACGGGGAGGTTAATGAAAAACTGTTTTTT.

This rearrangement joins TRBV29-1 to TRBJ2-1; the match to TRBD2 covers 10 bases. The V segment lost 7 bases and the J segment 6 bases; nucleotides outside the gene matches: 3. The CDR3 runs to 12 residues. Germline V gene lookup returns CDR1 SQVTM and CDR2 ANQGSEA. The CDR3 sequence is CSAWTSGNEQFF. The CDR3 nucleotides read TGCAGCGCCTGGACTAGCGGCAATGAGCAGTTCTTC.

The chain employs TRBV4-1 and TRBJ2-1; 7 nucleotides agree with TRBD1. The V and J ends lost 0 bases and 8 bases, in that order; junction bases with no gene match: 10. Germline values: CDR1 MGHRA, CDR2 YSYEKL. This CDR3 spans 16 amino acids. The DNA of the CDR3 is TGCGCCAGCAGCCAAGAAGGGGACAGCTCGGTAGATGAGCAGTTCTTC. Translated: CASSQEGDSSVDEQFF.

This sequence joins TRBV27 and TRBJ2-5; D gene ambiguous. The V gene's germline CDR1 is MNHEY and CDR2 SMNVEV (reference sequence). The CDR3 covers 12 residues. With 6 bases removed from V and 6 bases from J, the gap between germline ends came to 11 bases. The CDR3 bases are TGTGCCAGCAGCAGACTTGTGAAGACCCAGTACTTC. Translated: CASSRLVKTQYF.

The chain combines TRBV27 with TRBJ2-4; D is uncertain. Trimming pared 2 bases from V and 0 bases from J, leaving 8 bases between. The CDR3 has 15 residues. CDR1 is MNHEY, CDR2 SMNVEV, per germline (reference sequence). This CDR3 is CASSLVMGAKNIQYF. The CDR3 bases are TGTGCCAGCAGTTTAGTGATGGGAGCCAAAAACATTCAGTACTTC.

The J gene is TRBJ1-6, the V gene TRBV7-9; 9 bases fit TRBD1. CDR1 is SEHNR, CDR2 FQNEAQ, per germline (reference sequence). After removal of 6 bases from V and 2 bases from J, the junction contained 5 bases not matched to a gene. There are 16 residues in the CDR3. The DNA for the CDR3 is TGTGCCAGCAGGTCAGACAGGGGGACCTATAATTCACCCCTCCACTTT. It translates to CASRSDRGTYNSPLHF.

V is TRBV11-2 and J is TRBJ2-7; the D gene is possibly TRBD2 (6 bases). This CDR3 has 15 residues. Germline CDR1 reads SGHAT; CDR2 reads FQNNGV. The V gene lost 1 base and the J gene lost 3 bases, with 13 bases spanning the gap. CDR3 in amino acids: CASSLGGNTYYEQYF. The CDR3 DNA is TGTGCCAGCAGCTTAGGCGGGAACACCTACTACGAGCAGTACTTC.

The chain joins TRBV5-1 to TRBJ2-5; D remains unclear. Trimming removed 0 bases at V and 0 bases at J, with 6 bases between. Germline loops: CDR1 SGHRS, CDR2 YFSETQ. The CDR3 totals 14 residues. The DNA of the CDR3 is TGCGCCAGCAGCTTGGTACGGGACCAAGAGACCCAGTACTTC. This sequence encodes CASSLVRDQETQYF.

This chain uses TRBV2 with TRBJ1-5, with TRBD1 as a possible D gene (6 bases). Germline values: CDR1 SNHLY, CDR2 FYNNEI. V was shortened by 3 bases and J by 2 bases, with 14 bases between the two germline ends. This CDR3 has 16 residues. CDR3 sequence reads: CASSDMAGARNQPQHF. The CDR3 DNA follows: TGTGCCAGCAGTGATATGGCAGGGGCCCGCAATCAGCCCCAGCATTTT.

The chain couples TRBV29-1 to TRBJ2-7; a possible D gene is TRBD1 (6 bases). Trimming left V 6 bases short and J 4 bases short, with 16 bases between. The germline V gene encodes CDR1 SQVTM and CDR2 ANQGSEA. CDR3 length: 13 residues. CDR3 protein: CSVQAVDRYEQYF. CDR3 bases: TGCAGCGTGCAAGCCGTGGACAGATACGAGCAGTACTTC.

The chain links TRBV11-2 to TRBJ1-3, with TRBD1 as a possible D gene (6 bases). The ends were cut back, 6 bases at V and 4 bases at J, with 16 bases in the middle. This CDR3 has 15 residues. Germline values: CDR1 SGHAT, CDR2 FQNNGV. Here the CDR3 DNA reads TGTGCCAGCAGAGGAGGGGGGCAGTTGGGAAACACCATATATTTT. This gives the protein CASRGGGQLGNTIYF. Based on the CDR3 plus reference TRBV11-2 and TRBJ1-3, the full variable domain is EAGVAQSPRYKIIEKRQSVAFWCNPISGHATLYWYQQILGQGPKLLIQFQNNGVVDDSQLPKDRFSAERLKGVDSTLKIQPAKLEDSAVYLCASRGGGQLGNTIYFGEGSWLTVV.

The V call is TRBV7-9, the J call TRBJ2-1; TRBD1 aligns across 8 bases. This CDR3 has 16 amino acids. J lost 5 bases, V lost 5 bases, and 11 bases had no gene match. Germline V lookup: CDR1 SEHNR, CDR2 FQNEAQ (reference sequence). The CDR3 DNA sequence: TGTGCCAGCAGCCCCACTGGGGGGACAGGACACAATGAGCAGTTCTTC. Its protein is CASSPTGGTGHNEQFF.

The gene calls are TRBV2 and TRBJ2-2; no definite D call. The V gene's germline CDR1 is SNHLY and CDR2 FYNNEI. This CDR3 has 13 amino acids. V was trimmed by 6 bases and J by 1 base, leaving 6 bases between them. CDR3 protein: CASRSGNTGELFF. CDR3 in DNA: TGTGCCAGCAGGAGTGGGAACACCGGGGAGCTGTTTTTT.

This chain connects TRBV6-6 to TRBJ2-7; D is perhaps TRBD2 (5 bases). Germline CDR1 and CDR2: MNHNY and SVGAGI (reference sequence). There are 15 residues in the CDR3. The germline V and J ends were trimmed by 5 bases and 4 bases, with 18 bases remaining between them. CDR3 sequence reads: CASSGPAADLYEQYF. The DNA for the CDR3 is TGTGCCAGCAGTGGCCCAGCGGCTGACTTATACGAGCAGTACTTC.

The chain carries TRBV6-5 and TRBJ1-1; D gene unclear. The V end lost 6 bases, the J end lost 4 bases, and 18 bases lay between the germline ends. The CDR3 consists of 15 residues. Germline-derived CDR1 and CDR2 are MNHEY and SVGAGI. Written as DNA, the CDR3 is TGTGCCAGCAGCCCATACTTTTCGTTGGGCACTGAAGCTTTCTTT. It translates to CASSPYFSLGTEAFF.

This chain uses TRBV5-6 with TRBJ2-1; 7 nucleotides align to TRBD1. Germline V gene data show CDR1 as SGHDT and CDR2 as YYEEEE. The CDR3 is 13 residues long. V dropped 4 bases and J dropped 9; count of bases not matched to a gene: 7. The CDR3 loop is CASSMRQGLEQFF. The CDR3 bases are TGTGCCAGCAGCATGCGACAGGGCCTTGAGCAGTTCTTC.

The chain combines TRBV6-5 with TRBJ2-7; 7 positions match TRBD2. The V gene end was trimmed by 1 base and the J gene end by 4 bases; junction bases not matched to a gene: 4. Germline CDR1 is MNHEY and CDR2 is SVGAGI. The CDR3 spans 14 residues. CDR3 in amino acids: CASSYFRGGYEQYF. DNA for the CDR3: TGTGCCAGCAGTTACTTCCGGGGAGGGTACGAGCAGTACTTC.

A word on this clone: The same CDR3 is also encoded by other DNA sequences in this sample. The chain carries TRBV27 and TRBJ2-7; D not resolved. This CDR3 comprises 13 residues. Per the germline V gene, CDR1 is MNHEY and CDR2 is SMNVEV (reference sequence). V lost 0 bases and J 4 bases, leaving 7 bases between the germline ends. The CDR3 loop reads CASSLSPAYEQYF. CDR3 DNA: TGTGCCAGCAGTTTATCTCCCGCATACGAGCAGTACTTC.

The V and J genes are TRBV4-3 and TRBJ2-1; no clear D. The CDR3 spans 13 residues. V was clipped by 2 bases and J by 9 bases, with 11 bases between them. Germline loops: CDR1 LGHNA, CDR2 YSLEER. The CDR3 spells CASSQWGMGEQFF. As DNA, the CDR3 is TGCGCCAGCAGCCAATGGGGTATGGGTGAGCAGTTCTTC.

This clone was observed a few times. V gene TRBV29-1 combines with J gene TRBJ1-5, with D unresolved. The germline gives CDR1 SQVTM, CDR2 ANQGSEA. This CDR3 is built from 15 residues. V was shortened by 1 base and J by 11 bases, with 21 bases between the two germline ends. CDR3 region: CSVEVWSVRTPAQHF. The CDR3, as DNA: TGCAGCGTTGAAGTTTGGTCCGTGAGAACACCGGCCCAGCATTTT.

The rearrangement links TRBV15 to TRBJ2-5; D gene ambiguous. CDR3 length equals 13 residues. CDR1 LNHNV and CDR2 YYDKDF come from the germline V gene (reference sequence). Deletions cut 0 bases from V and 1 base from J, with 3 bases between. The CDR3 reads CATSRELQETQYF. CDR3 nucleotide sequence: TGTGCCACCAGCAGAGAACTCCAAGAGACCCAGTACTTC. The full variable domain, with the rest looked up from reference TRBV15 and TRBJ2-5, is DAMVIQNPRYQVTQFGKPVTLSCSQTLNHNVMYWYQQKSSQAPKLLFHYYDKDFNNEADTPDNFQSRRPNTSFCFLDIRSPGLGDTAMYLCATSRELQETQYFGPGTRLLVL.

This chain links TRBV4-3 with TRBJ1-4, with 7 bases identical to TRBD1. J was trimmed by 12 bases and V by 4 bases; bases with no gene match: 14. Germline CDR1 LGHNA, CDR2 YSLEER. The CDR3 extends over 15 amino acids. The CDR3 spells CASSPYRGPLEELFF. Written as DNA, the CDR3 is TGCGCCAGCAGCCCTTACAGGGGTCCCCTCGAGGAACTGTTTTTT.

The rearrangement joins TRBV5-1 to TRBJ2-6; D is ambiguous. The CDR3 runs to 15 residues. Germline V gives CDR1 SGHRS, CDR2 YFSETQ. V lost 2 bases and J lost 4, with 10 bases in between. CDR3 sequence (DNA): TGCGCCAGCAGCTTCGCAGTAGCAGGGGCCAACGTCCTGACTTTC. This codes for CASSFAVAGANVLTF.